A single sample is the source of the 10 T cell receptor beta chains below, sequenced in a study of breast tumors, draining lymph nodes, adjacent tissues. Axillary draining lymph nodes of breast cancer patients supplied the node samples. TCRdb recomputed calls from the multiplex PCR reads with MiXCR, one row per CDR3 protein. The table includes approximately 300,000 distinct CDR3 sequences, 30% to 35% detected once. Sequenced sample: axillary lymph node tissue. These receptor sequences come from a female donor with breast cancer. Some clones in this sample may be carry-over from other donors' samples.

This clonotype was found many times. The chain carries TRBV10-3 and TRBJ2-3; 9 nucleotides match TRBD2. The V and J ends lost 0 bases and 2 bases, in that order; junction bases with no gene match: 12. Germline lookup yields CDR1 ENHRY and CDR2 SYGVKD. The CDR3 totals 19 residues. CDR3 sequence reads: CAISESKESSGRHTDTQYF. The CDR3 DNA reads TGTGCCATCAGTGAGTCGAAGGAATCCAGCGGGAGGCACACAGATACGCAGTATTTT.

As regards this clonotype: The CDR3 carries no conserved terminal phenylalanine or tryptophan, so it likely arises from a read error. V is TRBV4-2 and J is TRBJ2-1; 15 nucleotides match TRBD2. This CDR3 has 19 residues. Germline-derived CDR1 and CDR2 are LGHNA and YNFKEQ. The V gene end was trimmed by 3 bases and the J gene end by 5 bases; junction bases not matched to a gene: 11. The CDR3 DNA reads TGTGCCAGCAGCCATTCCGGACTAGCGGGAGGGCCTAGGGACAATGAGCAGTTCTGC. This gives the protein CASSHSGLAGGPRDNEQFC.

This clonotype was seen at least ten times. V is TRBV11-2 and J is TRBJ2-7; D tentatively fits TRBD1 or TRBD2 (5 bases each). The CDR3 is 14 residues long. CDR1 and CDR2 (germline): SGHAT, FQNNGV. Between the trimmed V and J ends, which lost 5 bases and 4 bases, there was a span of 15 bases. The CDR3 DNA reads TGTGCCAGCAGCACAACCGGGACGATTTACGAGCAGTACTTC. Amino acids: CASSTTGTIYEQYF.

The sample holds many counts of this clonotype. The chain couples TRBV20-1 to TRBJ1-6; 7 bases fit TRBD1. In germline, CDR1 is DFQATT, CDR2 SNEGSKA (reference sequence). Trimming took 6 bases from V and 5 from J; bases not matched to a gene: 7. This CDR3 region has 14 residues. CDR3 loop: CSAPGTVDNSPLHF. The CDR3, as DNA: TGCAGTGCACCCGGGACAGTCGATAATTCACCCCTCCACTTT.

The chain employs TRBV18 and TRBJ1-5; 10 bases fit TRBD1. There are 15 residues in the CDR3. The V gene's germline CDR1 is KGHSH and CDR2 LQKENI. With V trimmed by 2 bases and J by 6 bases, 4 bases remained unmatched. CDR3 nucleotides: TGTGCCAGCTCACCAGGACAGGGGGTCGGTCAGCCCCAGCATTTT. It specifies CASSPGQGVGQPQHF.

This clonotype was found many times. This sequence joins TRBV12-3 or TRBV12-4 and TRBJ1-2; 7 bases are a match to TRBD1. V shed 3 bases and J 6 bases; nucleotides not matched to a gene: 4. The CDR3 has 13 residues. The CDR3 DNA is TGTGCCAGCAGTTTCAGGGGGGGGAATGGCTACACCTTC. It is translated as CASSFRGGNGYTF.

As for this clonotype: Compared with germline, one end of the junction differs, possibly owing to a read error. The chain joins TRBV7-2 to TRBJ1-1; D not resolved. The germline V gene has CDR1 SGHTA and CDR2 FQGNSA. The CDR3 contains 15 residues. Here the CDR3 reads CASSFKAGGNNEAFF. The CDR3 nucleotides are TGTGCCAGCAGCTTTAAAGCGGGAGGCAACAATGAAGCTTTCTTT. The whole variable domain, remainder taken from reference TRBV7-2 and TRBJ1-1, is GAGVSQSPSNKVTEKGKDVELRCDPISGHTALYWYRQSLGQGLEFLIYFQGNSAPDKSGLPSDRFSAERTGGSVSTLTIQRTQQEDSAVYLCASSFKAGGNNEAFFGQGTRLTVV.

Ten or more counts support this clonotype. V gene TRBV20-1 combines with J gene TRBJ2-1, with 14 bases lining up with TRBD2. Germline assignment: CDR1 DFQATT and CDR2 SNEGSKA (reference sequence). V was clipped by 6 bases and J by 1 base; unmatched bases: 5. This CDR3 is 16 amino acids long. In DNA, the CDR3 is TGCAGTGCAATGGGACTAGCGGGAGTTTCCTACAATGAGCAGTTCTTC. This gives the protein CSAMGLAGVSYNEQFF.

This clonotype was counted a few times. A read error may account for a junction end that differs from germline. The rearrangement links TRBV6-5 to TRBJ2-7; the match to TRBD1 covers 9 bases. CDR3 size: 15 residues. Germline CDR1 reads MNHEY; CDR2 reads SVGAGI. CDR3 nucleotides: TGTGCCAGCAGTCACTCCCGGGACAGGGTCTACGAGCAGTACTTC. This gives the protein CASSHSRDRVYEQYF.

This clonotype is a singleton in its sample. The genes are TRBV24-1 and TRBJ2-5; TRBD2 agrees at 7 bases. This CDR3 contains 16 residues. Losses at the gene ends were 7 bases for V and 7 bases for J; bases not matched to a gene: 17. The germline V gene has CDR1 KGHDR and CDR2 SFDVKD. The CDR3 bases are TGTGCCACCAGCGGACACGAGACCCATTCGGGAGGGACCCAGTACTTC. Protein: CATSGHETHSGGTQYF.